The present TCR beta chain was sequenced within a study of T cell repertoires in cytomegalovirus infection. From the reads, TCRdb called clonotypes with MiXCR, one entry per CDR3 protein. The sample carries approximately 550,000 distinct CDR3 sequences, about 15% recorded once. V gave up 2 bases and J gave up 5 bases, with 11 bases separating them. The CDR3 totals 15 residues. Germline V gene lookup returns CDR1 SGDLS and CDR2 YYNGEE. The specimen was CD8+ T cells from PBMCs. The chain employs TRBV9 and TRBJ1-6; D remains unclear. The TCR was taken from a human donor in good health (CMV status not recorded). Some clones in this sample may be carry-over from other donors' samples. In DNA, the CDR3 is TGTGCCAGCAGCGTTAGCAAAGATGATAATTCACCCCTCCACTTT. Protein sequence: CASSVSKDDNSPLHF.